The 21 T cell receptor beta chains in this list originate from one sample, sequenced in a study of blood T cell repertoires in COVID-19. Sequenced by immunoSEQ multiplex PCR; TCRdb stores in-frame clones only, minus some. The table lists about 290,000 clones, approximately 86% of them singletons. The sample taken for sequencing was peripheral blood. The receptors stem from a woman in her forties or fifties with active or convalescent COVID-19.

The gene calls are TRBV19 and TRBJ2-7; TRBD2 might be the D (5 bases). Trimming cost V 1 base and J 5 bases, with 15 bases left between them. Germline CDR1 LNHDA, CDR2 SQIVND (reference sequence). The CDR3 runs 15 residues. In DNA form, the CDR3 reads TGTGCCAGTAGTATAGGCGGGTCTCCCAGGAACGAGCAGTACTTC. Translating it yields CASSIGGSPRNEQYF.

The chain joins TRBV19 to TRBJ1-3; D unclear. This CDR3 spans 15 amino acids. CDR1 and CDR2 (germline): LNHDA, SQIVND (reference sequence). Trimming removed 5 bases at V and 0 bases at J, with 11 bases between. CDR3 region: CASSLNAISGNTIYF. The CDR3 DNA follows: TGTGCCAGTAGTTTAAACGCGATCTCTGGAAACACCATATATTTT. Filled out from reference TRBV19 and TRBJ1-3, the complete variable domain reads DGGITQSPKYLFRKEGQNVTLSCEQNLNHDAMYWYRQDPGQGLRLIYYSQIVNDFQKGDIAEGYSVSREKKESFPLTVTSAQKNPTAFYLCASSLNAISGNTIYFGEGSWLTVV.

Regarding this clone: This same CDR3 is encoded by further DNA sequences in the sample. The chain joins TRBV7-9 to TRBJ1-6; D gene unclear. Germline assignment: CDR1 SEHNR and CDR2 FQNEAQ (reference sequence). V shed 0 bases and J shed 6 bases, with 9 bases lying between them. The CDR3 is made up of 15 amino acids. The CDR3 sequence: CASSLALGSNSPLHF. Here the CDR3 DNA reads TGTGCCAGCAGCTTAGCCCTAGGGAGTAATTCACCCCTCCACTTT.

CDR3 sequence: CASSTHRLCPYTF. The CDR3, as DNA: TGTGCCAGCAGTACTCATCGGTTGTGTCCCTACACCTTC. The V gene is TRBV12-3 or TRBV12-4, the J gene TRBJ1-2; D is unclear. Trimming left V 5 bases short and J 10 bases short, with 17 bases between. The CDR3 runs 13 residues.

The rearrangement links TRBV19 to TRBJ1-2, with D tentatively TRBD1 (6 bases). Trimming took 5 bases from V and 9 from J, leaving 19 bases between them. The CDR3 is 14 amino acids. From germline, CDR1 is LNHDA and CDR2 SQIVND (reference sequence). CDR3 in amino acids: CASSAYRESTSYTF. The CDR3 DNA follows: TGTGCCAGTAGTGCATACAGGGAATCCACAAGCTACACCTTC.

The chain carries TRBV7-2 and TRBJ1-1; no clear D gene. Trimming took off 5 bases at V and 5 bases at J, with 15 bases between the two ends. CDR1 and CDR2 (germline): SGHTA, FQGNSA. This CDR3 has 14 residues. Here the CDR3 DNA reads TGTGCCAGCAGCCCCTCCCGAGGGCGGACTGAAGCTTTCTTT. Its protein product is CASSPSRGRTEAFF.

The chain couples TRBV7-2 to TRBJ2-5; 9 bases line up with TRBD2. Per the germline V gene, CDR1 is SGHTA and CDR2 is FQGNSA. Trimming took 1 base from V and 7 from J; bases not matched to a gene: 1. The CDR3 length is 13 residues. In DNA, the CDR3 is TGTGCCAGCAGCTTAGAACTAGCGGGGACCCAGTACTTC. Its translation: CASSLELAGTQYF.

This chain links TRBV7-2 with TRBJ1-5, with TRBD1 as a possible D gene (5 bases). V was trimmed by 1 base and J by 4 bases, leaving 11 bases between them. The germline V gene encodes CDR1 SGHTA and CDR2 FQGNSA. CDR3 length: 15 residues. The CDR3 DNA sequence: TGTGCCAGCAGCTTAGGGTCACAGGTAAATCAGCCCCAGCATTTT. It yields the protein CASSLGSQVNQPQHF.

The genes are TRBV12-5 and TRBJ2-1; D might be TRBD2 (6 bases). Per germline, CDR1 LGHNT and CDR2 FRNRAP. This CDR3 comprises 12 residues. V shed 2 bases and J shed 14 bases, with 13 bases lying between them. DNA for the CDR3: TGTGCTAGTGGTTTGACCGGGACTCGTAAGTTCTTC. This translates into CASGLTGTRKFF.

The J gene is TRBJ2-7, the V gene TRBV6-6, with 11 bases aligning to TRBD1. Germline values: CDR1 MNHNY, CDR2 SVGAGI (reference sequence). This CDR3 is built from 15 residues. V lost 2 bases, J lost 6 bases, and 6 bases stayed unmatched. CDR3 nucleotide sequence: TGTGCCAGCAGTTACGATAGGACAGGGGGCGGCGAGCAGTACTTC. Translated, it gives CASSYDRTGGGEQYF.

The chain joins TRBV7-2 to TRBJ2-7; 13 nucleotides match TRBD2. Germline V gene lookup returns CDR1 SGHTA and CDR2 FQGNSA. The CDR3 contains 18 residues. V was clipped by 6 bases and J by 1 base; unmatched bases: 12. The CDR3 region is CASSDGLAGEGRSYEQYF. CDR3 DNA sequence: TGTGCCAGCAGTGATGGACTAGCGGGAGAGGGCCGTTCCTACGAGCAGTACTTC.

The chain has TRBV19 and TRBJ2-2; tentatively, D is TRBD1 (6 bases). The CDR3 covers 13 residues. The germline gives CDR1 LNHDA, CDR2 SQIVND (reference sequence). V lost 2 bases and J 6 bases, leaving 7 bases between the germline ends. As DNA, the CDR3 is TGTGCCAGTAGTATAAACAGGGCCGGGGAGCTGTTTTTT. Its protein is CASSINRAGELFF.

This clone was observed a handful of times. V and J are TRBV28 and TRBJ1-1, with unresolved D. CDR1 MDHEN and CDR2 SYDVKM come from the germline V gene. Between the trimmed V and J ends, which lost 5 bases and 7 bases, there was a span of 14 bases. The CDR3 has 13 amino acids. CDR3 amino acids: CASSPLQFNEAFF. DNA of the CDR3: TGTGCCAGCAGTCCACTACAATTCAATGAAGCTTTCTTT.

This clone was seen a single time. This chain uses TRBV7-9 with TRBJ2-1, with 11 bases aligning to TRBD2. Germline-derived CDR1 and CDR2 are SEHNR and FQNEAQ (reference sequence). The CDR3 loop spans 14 amino acids. The V and J ends lost 4 bases and 5 bases, in that order; junction bases with no gene match: 1. The CDR3 protein is CASSSLAGDNEQFF. In DNA, the CDR3 is TGTGCCAGCAGCTCACTAGCGGGGGACAATGAGCAGTTCTTC.

As for this clone: No DNA is shown, since the ends of the CDR3 on it are uncertain; the CDR3 is the one TCRdb lists. CDR3 residues: CASSYDRPYGYTFGSGTRGDGYTF. This chain joins TRBV5-1 and TRBJ1-2; the D segment call TRBD1 is taken from the table without a DNA check. Germline V gene sequence: CDR1 SGHRS, CDR2 YFSETQ. The CDR3 extends over 24 residues, inclusive of both ends.

The V gene is TRBV6-5, the J gene TRBJ2-5, with D tentatively TRBD2 (5 bases). Germline V lookup: CDR1 MNHEY, CDR2 SVGAGI. V lost 6 bases and J 3 bases, leaving 5 bases between the germline ends. The CDR3 length is 11 residues. CDR3 coding DNA: TGTGCCAGCAGGAGGGAAGAGACCCAGTACTTC. Amino acids: CASRREETQYF.

The V and J genes are TRBV5-1 and TRBJ1-1, with TRBD1 identical over 11 bases. The length of the CDR3 is 14 residues. CDR1 and CDR2 (germline): SGHRS, YFSETQ. V lost 3 bases and J lost 4; bases outside the gene matches: 2. This CDR3 reads CASSSGTGGTEAFF. The CDR3 DNA sequence: TGCGCCAGCAGCTCCGGGACAGGGGGCACTGAAGCTTTCTTT.

This sequence joins TRBV19 and TRBJ1-5; no definite D call. The germline gives CDR1 LNHDA, CDR2 SQIVND (reference sequence). This CDR3 comprises 14 residues. V was trimmed by 1 base and J by 5 bases, leaving 9 bases between them. The CDR3 is CASSIGGGDQPQHF. The CDR3 nucleotides read TGTGCCAGTAGTATAGGAGGCGGGGATCAGCCCCAGCATTTT.

V is TRBV10-3 and J is TRBJ2-7; 10 bases agree with TRBD2. This CDR3 comprises 18 residues. Per germline, CDR1 ENHRY and CDR2 SYGVKD. J lost 4 bases, V lost 0 bases, and 12 bases had no gene match. The CDR3 sequence: CAISESWSWASGRYEQYF. DNA for the CDR3: TGTGCCATCAGTGAGTCATGGAGTTGGGCTAGCGGGAGATACGAGCAGTACTTC.

CDR3 sequence (DNA): TGCAGCGTTGAAGAACTAGCGGGCCCGGATACGCAGTATTTT. Amino acids: CSVEELAGPDTQYF. This rearrangement joins TRBV29-1 to TRBJ2-3; 9 bases align to TRBD2. Germline CDR1 SQVTM, CDR2 ANQGSEA. The V and J ends lost 0 bases and 6 bases, in that order; junction bases with no gene match: 4. There are 14 residues in the CDR3.

The rearrangement links TRBV9 to TRBJ2-7, with TRBD2 identical over 10 bases. In germline, CDR1 is SGDLS, CDR2 YYNGEE. V gave up 4 bases and J gave up 0 bases; unmatched junction bases: 4. This CDR3 has 15 amino acids. DNA of the CDR3: TGTGCCAGCAGCCTCGGACTAGCGGACTCCTACGAGCAGTACTTC. Protein product: CASSLGLADSYEQYF.